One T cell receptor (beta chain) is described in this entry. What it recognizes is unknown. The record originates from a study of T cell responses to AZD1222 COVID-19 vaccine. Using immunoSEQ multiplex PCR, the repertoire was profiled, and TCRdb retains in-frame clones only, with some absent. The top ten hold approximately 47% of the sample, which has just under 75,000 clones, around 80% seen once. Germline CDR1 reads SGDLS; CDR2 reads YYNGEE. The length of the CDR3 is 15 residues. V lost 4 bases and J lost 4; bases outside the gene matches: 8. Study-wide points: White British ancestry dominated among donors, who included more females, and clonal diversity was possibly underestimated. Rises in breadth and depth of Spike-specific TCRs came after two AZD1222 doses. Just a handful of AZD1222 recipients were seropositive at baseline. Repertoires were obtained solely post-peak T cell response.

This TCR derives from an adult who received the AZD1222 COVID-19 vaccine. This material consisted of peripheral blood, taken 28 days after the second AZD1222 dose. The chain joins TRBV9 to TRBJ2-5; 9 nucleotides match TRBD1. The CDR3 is CASSPAGQGGETQYF. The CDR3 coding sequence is TGTGCCAGCAGCCCCGCGGGACAGGGTGGAGAGACCCAGTACTTC.